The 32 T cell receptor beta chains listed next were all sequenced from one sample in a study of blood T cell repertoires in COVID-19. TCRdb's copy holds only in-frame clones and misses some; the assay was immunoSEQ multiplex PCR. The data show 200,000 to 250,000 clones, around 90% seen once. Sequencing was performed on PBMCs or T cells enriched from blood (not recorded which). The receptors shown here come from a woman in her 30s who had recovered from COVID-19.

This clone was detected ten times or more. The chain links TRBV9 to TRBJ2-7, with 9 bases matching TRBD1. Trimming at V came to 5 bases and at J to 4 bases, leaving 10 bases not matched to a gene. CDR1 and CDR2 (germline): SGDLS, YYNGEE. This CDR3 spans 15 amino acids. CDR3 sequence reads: CASSATGTGNYEQYF. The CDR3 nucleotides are TGTGCCAGCAGTGCGACCGGGACAGGGAATTACGAGCAGTACTTC.

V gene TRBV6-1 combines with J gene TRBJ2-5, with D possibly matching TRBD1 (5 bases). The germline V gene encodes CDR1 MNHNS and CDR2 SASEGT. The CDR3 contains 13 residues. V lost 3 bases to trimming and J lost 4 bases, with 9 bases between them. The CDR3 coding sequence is TGTGCCAGCAGTGAGGCAGGGTTAGAGACCCAGTACTTC. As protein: CASSEAGLETQYF.

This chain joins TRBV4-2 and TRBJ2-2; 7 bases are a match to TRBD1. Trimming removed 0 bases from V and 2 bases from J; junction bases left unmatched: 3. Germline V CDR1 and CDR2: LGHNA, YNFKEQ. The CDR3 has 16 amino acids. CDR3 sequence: CASSQEDRANTGELFF. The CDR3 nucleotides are TGTGCCAGCAGCCAAGAAGACAGGGCCAACACCGGGGAGCTGTTTTTT.

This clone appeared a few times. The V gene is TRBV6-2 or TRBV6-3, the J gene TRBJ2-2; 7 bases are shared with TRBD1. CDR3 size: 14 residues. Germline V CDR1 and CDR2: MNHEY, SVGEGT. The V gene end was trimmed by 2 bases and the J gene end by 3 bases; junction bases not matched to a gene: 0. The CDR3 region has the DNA TGTGCCAGCAGTTACGGGACAGACACCGGGGAGCTGTTTTTT. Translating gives CASSYGTDTGELFF.

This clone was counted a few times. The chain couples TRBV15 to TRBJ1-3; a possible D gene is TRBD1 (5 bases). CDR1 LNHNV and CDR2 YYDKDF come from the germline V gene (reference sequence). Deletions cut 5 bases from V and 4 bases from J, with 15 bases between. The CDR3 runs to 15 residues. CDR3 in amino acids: CATSSPDPGGNTIYF. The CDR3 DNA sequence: TGTGCCACCAGCTCCCCGGATCCAGGGGGAAACACCATATATTTT.

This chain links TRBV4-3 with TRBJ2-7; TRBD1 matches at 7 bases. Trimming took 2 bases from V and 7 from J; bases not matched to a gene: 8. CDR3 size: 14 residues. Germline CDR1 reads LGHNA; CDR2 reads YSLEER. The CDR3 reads CASSQLRQGWEQYF. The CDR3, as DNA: TGCGCCAGCAGCCAACTGAGACAGGGTTGGGAGCAGTACTTC.

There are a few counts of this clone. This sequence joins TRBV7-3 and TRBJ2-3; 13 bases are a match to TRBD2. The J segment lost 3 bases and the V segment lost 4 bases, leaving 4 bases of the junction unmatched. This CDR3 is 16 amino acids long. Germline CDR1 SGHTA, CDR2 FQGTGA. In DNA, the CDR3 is TGTGCCAGCAGCTCCGGACTAGCGGGGGAAACAGATACGCAGTATTTT. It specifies CASSSGLAGETDTQYF. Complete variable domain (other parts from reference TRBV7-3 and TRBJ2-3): GAGVSQTPSNKVTEKGKYVELRCDPISGHTALYWYRQSLGQGPEFLIYFQGTGAADDSGLPNDRFFAVRPEGSVSTLKIQRTERGDSAVYLCASSSGLAGETDTQYFGPGTRLTVL.

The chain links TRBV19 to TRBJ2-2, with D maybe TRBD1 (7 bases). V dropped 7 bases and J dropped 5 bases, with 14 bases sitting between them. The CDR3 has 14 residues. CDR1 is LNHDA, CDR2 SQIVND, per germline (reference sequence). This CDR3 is CASMQAGGTGELFF. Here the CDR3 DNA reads TGTGCCAGTATGCAGGCAGGGGGGACCGGGGAGCTGTTTTTT. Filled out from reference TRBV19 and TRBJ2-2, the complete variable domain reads DGGITQSPKYLFRKEGQNVTLSCEQNLNHDAMYWYRQDPGQGLRLIYYSQIVNDFQKGDIAEGYSVSREKKESFPLTVTSAQKNPTAFYLCASMQAGGTGELFFGEGSRLTVL.

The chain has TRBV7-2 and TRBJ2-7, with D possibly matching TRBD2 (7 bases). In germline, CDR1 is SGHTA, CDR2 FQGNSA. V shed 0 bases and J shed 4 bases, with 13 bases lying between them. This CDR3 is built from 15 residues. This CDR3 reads CASSLAGGARYEQYF. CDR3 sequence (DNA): TGTGCCAGCAGCTTAGCGGGGGGGGCAAGGTACGAGCAGTACTTC.

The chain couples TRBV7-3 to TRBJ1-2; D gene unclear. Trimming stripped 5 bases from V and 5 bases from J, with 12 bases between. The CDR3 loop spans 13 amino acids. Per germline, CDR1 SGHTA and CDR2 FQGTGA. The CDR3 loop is CASSPSSRYGYTF. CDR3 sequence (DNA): TGTGCCAGCAGCCCCTCGTCGCGGTATGGCTACACCTTC.

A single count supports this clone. Written as DNA, the CDR3 is TGTGCCATCAGTGGTGGGACAGACTACACTGAAGCTTTCTTT. It translates to CAISGGTDYTEAFF. The chain has TRBV10-3 and TRBJ1-1, with TRBD1 matching 7 bases. The germline gives CDR1 ENHRY, CDR2 SYGVKD. Trimming cost V 4 bases and J 3 bases; bases outside gene matches: 5. The CDR3 is 14 amino acids.

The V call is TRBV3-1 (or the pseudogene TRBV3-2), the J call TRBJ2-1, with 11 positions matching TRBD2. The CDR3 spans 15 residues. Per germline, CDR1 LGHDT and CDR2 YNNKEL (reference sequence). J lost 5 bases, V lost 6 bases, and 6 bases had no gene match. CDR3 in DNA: TGTGCCAGCAGGGAGACTAGCGGGGAGAACAATGAGCAGTTCTTC. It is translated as CASRETSGENNEQFF.

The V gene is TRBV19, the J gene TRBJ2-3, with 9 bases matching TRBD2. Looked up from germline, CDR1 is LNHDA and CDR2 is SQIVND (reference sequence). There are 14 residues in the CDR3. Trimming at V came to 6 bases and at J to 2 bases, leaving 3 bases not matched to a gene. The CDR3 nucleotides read TGTGCCAGTAGGCTAGCGGGGAACACAGATACGCAGTATTTT. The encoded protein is CASRLAGNTDTQYF.

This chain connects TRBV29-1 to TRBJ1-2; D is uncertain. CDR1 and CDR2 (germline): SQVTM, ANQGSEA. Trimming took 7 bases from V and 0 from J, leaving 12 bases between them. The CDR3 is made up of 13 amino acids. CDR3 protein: CSALTQTNYGYTF. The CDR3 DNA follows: TGCAGCGCTCTCACACAGACTAACTATGGCTACACCTTC.

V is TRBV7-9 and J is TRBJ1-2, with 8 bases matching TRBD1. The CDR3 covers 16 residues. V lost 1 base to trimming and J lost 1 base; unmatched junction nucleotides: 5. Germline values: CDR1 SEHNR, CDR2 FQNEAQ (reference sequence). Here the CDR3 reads CASSLGGQESNYGYTF. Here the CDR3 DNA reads TGTGCCAGCAGCTTAGGGGGACAGGAGAGTAACTATGGCTACACCTTC. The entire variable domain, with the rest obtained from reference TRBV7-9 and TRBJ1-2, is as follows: DTGVSQNPRHKITKRGQNVTFRCDPISEHNRLYWYRQTLGQGPEFLTYFQNEAQLEKSRLLSDRFSAERPKGSFSTLEIQRTEQGDSAMYLCASSLGGQESNYGYTFGSGTRLTVV.

This CDR3 reads CASRNNNSPLHF. CDR3 bases: TGTGCCAGCAGGAACAATAATTCACCCCTCCACTTT. The chain is built from TRBV27 and TRBJ1-6, with D hard to call. Germline values: CDR1 MNHEY, CDR2 SMNVEV (reference sequence). Trimming cost V 6 bases and J 5 bases, with 5 bases left between them. CDR3 length: 12 amino acids.

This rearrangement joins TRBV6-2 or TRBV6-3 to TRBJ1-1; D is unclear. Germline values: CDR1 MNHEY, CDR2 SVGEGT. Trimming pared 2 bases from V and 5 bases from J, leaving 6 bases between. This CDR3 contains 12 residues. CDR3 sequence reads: CASSYGLTEAFF. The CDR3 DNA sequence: TGTGCCAGCAGTTACGGCCTGACTGAAGCTTTCTTT.

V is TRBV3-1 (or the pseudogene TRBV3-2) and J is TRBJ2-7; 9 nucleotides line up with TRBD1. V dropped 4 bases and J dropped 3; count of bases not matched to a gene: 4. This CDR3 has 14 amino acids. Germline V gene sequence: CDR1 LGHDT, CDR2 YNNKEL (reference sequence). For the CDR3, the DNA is TGTGCCAGCAGCCGACAGGGGGGTGACTACGAGCAGTACTTC. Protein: CASSRQGGDYEQYF.

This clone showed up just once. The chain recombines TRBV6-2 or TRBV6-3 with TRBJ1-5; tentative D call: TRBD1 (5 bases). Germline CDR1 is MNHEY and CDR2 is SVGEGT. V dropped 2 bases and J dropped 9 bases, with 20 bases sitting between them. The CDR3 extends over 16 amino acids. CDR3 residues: CASSYRYSSRGSPQHF. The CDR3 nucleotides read TGTGCCAGCAGTTACCGATACAGTTCTAGGGGCTCGCCCCAGCATTTT.

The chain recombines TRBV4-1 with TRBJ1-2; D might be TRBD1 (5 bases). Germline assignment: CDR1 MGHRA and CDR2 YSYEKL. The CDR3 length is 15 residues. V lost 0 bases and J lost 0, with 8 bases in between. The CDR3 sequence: CASSQEDIPNYGYTF. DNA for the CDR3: TGCGCCAGCAGCCAAGAGGACATCCCTAACTATGGCTACACCTTC.

The CDR3 sequence is CARPDRHRNEKLFF. DNA of the CDR3: TGTGCAAGACCGGACAGGCACCGTAATGAAAAACTGTTTTTT. The V call is TRBV12-2, the J call TRBJ1-4; the DNA was not compared with TRBD1, the D call given in the table. TRBV12-2 is annotated as a pseudogene. This CDR3 spans 14 amino acids.

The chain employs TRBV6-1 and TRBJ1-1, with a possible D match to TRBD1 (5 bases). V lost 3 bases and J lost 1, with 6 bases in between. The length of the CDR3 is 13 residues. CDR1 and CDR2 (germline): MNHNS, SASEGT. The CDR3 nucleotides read TGTGCCAGCAGTGACAGGGAGAACACTGAAGCTTTCTTT. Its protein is CASSDRENTEAFF.

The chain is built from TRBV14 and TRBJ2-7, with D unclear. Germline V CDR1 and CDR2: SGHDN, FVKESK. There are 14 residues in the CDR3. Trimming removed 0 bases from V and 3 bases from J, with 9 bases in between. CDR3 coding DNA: TGTGCCAGCAGCCAAGAAGGCGGATTCTACGAGCAGTACTTC. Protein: CASSQEGGFYEQYF. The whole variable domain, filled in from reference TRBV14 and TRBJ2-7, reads EAGVTQFPSHSVIEKGQTVTLRCDPISGHDNLYWYRRVMGKEIKFLLHFVKESKQDESGMPNNRFLAERTGGTYSTLKVQPAELEDSGVYFCASSQEGGFYEQYFGPGTRLTVT.

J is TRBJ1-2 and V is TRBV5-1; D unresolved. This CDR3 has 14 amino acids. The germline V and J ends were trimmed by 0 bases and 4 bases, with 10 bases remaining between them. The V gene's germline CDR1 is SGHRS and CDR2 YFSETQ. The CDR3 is CASSLANRGYGYTF. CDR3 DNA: TGCGCCAGCAGCTTGGCAAACCGGGGCTATGGCTACACCTTC.

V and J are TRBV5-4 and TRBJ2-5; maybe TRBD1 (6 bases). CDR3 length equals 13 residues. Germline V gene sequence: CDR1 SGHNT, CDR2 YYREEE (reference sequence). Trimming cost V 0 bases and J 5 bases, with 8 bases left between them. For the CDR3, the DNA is TGTGCCAGCAGCTTGGCAGGGGTGGAGACCCAGTACTTC. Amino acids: CASSLAGVETQYF.

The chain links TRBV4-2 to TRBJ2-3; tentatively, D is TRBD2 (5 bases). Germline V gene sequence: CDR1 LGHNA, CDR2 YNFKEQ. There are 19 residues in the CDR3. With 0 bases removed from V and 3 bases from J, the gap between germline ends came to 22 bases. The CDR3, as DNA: TGTGCCAGCAGCCAAGATTATTTCCGGGAAACAGTGAAGACAGATACGCAGTATTTT. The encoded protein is CASSQDYFRETVKTDTQYF.

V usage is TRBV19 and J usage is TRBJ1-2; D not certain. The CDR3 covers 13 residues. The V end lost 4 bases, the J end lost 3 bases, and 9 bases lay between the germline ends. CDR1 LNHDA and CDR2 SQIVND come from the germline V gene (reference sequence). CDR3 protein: CASSNAGDYGYTF. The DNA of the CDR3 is TGTGCCAGTAGTAACGCAGGCGACTATGGCTACACCTTC.

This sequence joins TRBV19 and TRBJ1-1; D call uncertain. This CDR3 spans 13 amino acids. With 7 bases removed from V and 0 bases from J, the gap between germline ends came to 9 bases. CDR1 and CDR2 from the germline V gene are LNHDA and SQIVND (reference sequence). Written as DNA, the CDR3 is TGTGCCAGTAATTTACGGGTGAACACTGAAGCTTTCTTT. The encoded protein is CASNLRVNTEAFF. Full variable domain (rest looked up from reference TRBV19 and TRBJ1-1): DGGITQSPKYLFRKEGQNVTLSCEQNLNHDAMYWYRQDPGQGLRLIYYSQIVNDFQKGDIAEGYSVSREKKESFPLTVTSAQKNPTAFYLCASNLRVNTEAFFGQGTRLTVV.

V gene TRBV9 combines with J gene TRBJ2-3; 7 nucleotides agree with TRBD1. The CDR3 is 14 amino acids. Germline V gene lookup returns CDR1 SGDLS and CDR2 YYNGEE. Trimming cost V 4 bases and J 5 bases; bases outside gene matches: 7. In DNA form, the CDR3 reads TGTGCCAGCAGCTTTCGGGACAGTAGAGATACGCAGTATTTT. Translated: CASSFRDSRDTQYF.

CDR3 sequence: CASSGGVYGYTF. Written as DNA, the CDR3 is TGTGCCAGCAGCGGGGGCGTCTATGGCTACACCTTC. This chain uses TRBV7-9 with TRBJ1-2; TRBD1 might be the D (6 bases). This CDR3 comprises 12 residues. Germline CDR1 SEHNR, CDR2 FQNEAQ (reference sequence). The germline V and J ends were trimmed by 5 bases and 4 bases, with 8 bases remaining between them.

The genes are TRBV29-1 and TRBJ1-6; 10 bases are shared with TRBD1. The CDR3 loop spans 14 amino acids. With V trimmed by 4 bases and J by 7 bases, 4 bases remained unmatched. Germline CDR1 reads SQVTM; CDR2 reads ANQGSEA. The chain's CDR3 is CSVAATGGNSPLHF. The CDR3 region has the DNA TGCAGCGTTGCTGCGACAGGGGGCAATTCACCCCTCCACTTT.

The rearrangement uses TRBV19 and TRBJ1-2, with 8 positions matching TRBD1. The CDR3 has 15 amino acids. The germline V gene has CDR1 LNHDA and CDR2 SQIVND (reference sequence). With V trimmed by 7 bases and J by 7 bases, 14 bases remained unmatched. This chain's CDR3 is CASITSDQGAGGYTF. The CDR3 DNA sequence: TGTGCCAGTATCACCAGCGACCAGGGGGCGGGTGGCTACACCTTC. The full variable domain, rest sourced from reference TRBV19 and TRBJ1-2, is DGGITQSPKYLFRKEGQNVTLSCEQNLNHDAMYWYRQDPGQGLRLIYYSQIVNDFQKGDIAEGYSVSREKKESFPLTVTSAQKNPTAFYLCASITSDQGAGGYTFGSGTRLTVV.